Below, 24 T cell receptor beta chains from the same sample are listed, as sequenced in a study of cytomegalovirus exposure and HLA in healthy donors. Researchers ran the PCR with 60 Vbeta and 13 Jbeta primers. Some clones are missing from TCRdb's copy, which holds only in-frame ones; the method was immunoSEQ multiplex PCR. This repertoire shows some 95,000 clones, about 66% found once; its top ten account for about 2.1%. The specimen was PBMCs. The receptors shown here come from a man between 25 and 39 years old in good health and CMV-seronegative.

This sequence joins TRBV28 and TRBJ1-4, with D maybe TRBD1 (6 bases). Germline V gene sequence: CDR1 MDHEN, CDR2 SYDVKM. Between the trimmed V and J ends, which lost 6 bases and 5 bases, there was a span of 19 bases. The CDR3 has 16 residues. The CDR3 region is CASSGTRTARNEKLFF. The CDR3 DNA follows: TGTGCCAGCAGCGGTACAAGGACAGCCAGAAATGAAAAACTGTTTTTT.

The count of this clone is one. The chain couples TRBV27 to TRBJ2-5; D is possibly TRBD1 (6 bases). V shed 2 bases and J shed 5 bases, with 9 bases lying between them. The CDR3 is 13 residues long. Germline loops: CDR1 MNHEY, CDR2 SMNVEV (reference sequence). For the CDR3, the DNA is TGTGCCAGCAGTTTACCAGGGGCCGAGACCCAGTACTTC. It is translated as CASSLPGAETQYF.

V gene TRBV7-8 combines with J gene TRBJ1-4; D possibly corresponds to TRBD1 (6 bases). Trimming took 5 bases from V and 7 from J, leaving 17 bases between them. CDR1 and CDR2 (germline): SGHVS, FQNEAQ. The CDR3 totals 15 residues. CDR3 coding DNA: TGTGCCAGCAGCGCTTACAGGGTTGGGGCTGAAAAACTGTTTTTT. This translates into CASSAYRVGAEKLFF. The variable domain in full, with the rest retrieved from reference TRBV7-8 and TRBJ1-4, is GAGVSQSPRYKVAKRGQDVALRCDPISGHVSLFWYQQALGQGPEFLTYFQNEAQLDKSGLPSDRFFAERPEGSVSTLKIQRTQQEDSAVYLCASSAYRVGAEKLFFGSGTQLSVL.

J is TRBJ2-1 and V is TRBV18; the D gene is possibly TRBD1 (7 bases). Germline V lookup: CDR1 KGHSH, CDR2 LQKENI. CDR3 length: 14 residues. V was cut by 3 bases and J by 6 bases, with 12 bases left in between. The CDR3 DNA is TGTGCCAGCTCACCGGCAGGGGGGCTCAATGAGCAGTTCTTC. As protein: CASSPAGGLNEQFF.

This clone has just a few counts. The chain recombines TRBV11-3 with TRBJ2-7; D is perhaps TRBD2 (6 bases). CDR3 length: 13 amino acids. Germline V lookup: CDR1 SGHNT, CDR2 YENEEA. Trimming left V 3 bases short and J 4 bases short, with 10 bases between. The CDR3 DNA follows: TGTGCCAGCAGCTTCGGGGGAGAGTACGAGCAGTACTTC. It is translated as CASSFGGEYEQYF.

J is TRBJ1-1 and V is TRBV10-3; 9 nucleotides align to TRBD1. Looked up from germline, CDR1 is ENHRY and CDR2 is SYGVKD. The CDR3 has 16 residues. V trimming: 4 bases; J trimming: 2 bases; junction bases outside the gene matches: 8. The CDR3 region has the DNA TGTGCCATCAGTGGGGGTTGGGACAGGGCCAACACTGAAGCTTTCTTT. Protein product: CAISGGWDRANTEAFF.

This clone was counted between two and nine times. This chain joins TRBV19 and TRBJ2-2; TRBD1 might be the D (5 bases). CDR3 length equals 14 residues. The germline CDR1 and CDR2 sequences are LNHDA and SQIVND (reference sequence). V was pared by 5 bases and J by 1 base, with 8 bases between. The CDR3, as DNA: TGTGCCAGTAGTCAAGACAGGAACACCGGGGAGCTGTTTTTT. This sequence encodes CASSQDRNTGELFF.

Here the CDR3 reads CASSLSYRVGTEAFF. The CDR3 DNA sequence: TGCGCCAGCAGCCTTAGCTACAGGGTAGGAACTGAAGCTTTCTTT. The chain employs TRBV4-3 and TRBJ1-1; D might be TRBD1 (6 bases). Germline V gene sequence: CDR1 LGHNA, CDR2 YSLEER. Trimming shortened V by 4 bases and J by 5 bases, and 17 bases separated the two germline ends. The CDR3 has 15 amino acids.

The chain has TRBV5-6 and TRBJ2-3; TRBD2 aligns across 10 bases. The CDR3 is made up of 14 amino acids. CDR1 is SGHDT, CDR2 YYEEEE, per germline. J lost 6 bases, V lost 4 bases, and 5 bases had no gene match. CDR3 loop: CASSVGLARDTQYF. The CDR3 DNA reads TGTGCCAGCAGCGTGGGACTAGCGCGGGATACGCAGTATTTT.

Concerning this clone itself: One end of the junction is discordant with germline, which a read error may explain. The rearrangement links TRBV7-7 to TRBJ2-2, with 8 bases fitting TRBD2. Germline V gene lookup returns CDR1 SSHAT and CDR2 FNYEAQ (reference sequence). The CDR3 covers 13 residues. The CDR3 nucleotides are TGTGCTAGCAGCCCCGGGACTAGCGGGGAGCTGTTTTTT. Encoded protein: CASSPGTSGELFF.

The chain combines TRBV7-6 with TRBJ1-1, with D tentatively TRBD1 (6 bases). The germline V and J ends were trimmed by 6 bases and 1 base, with 15 bases remaining between them. The CDR3 spans 15 residues. CDR1 SGHVS and CDR2 FNYEAQ come from the germline V gene. The CDR3 spells CASRRQGQGNTEAFF. CDR3 nucleotide sequence: TGTGCCAGCAGGAGGCAGGGGCAGGGGAACACTGAAGCTTTCTTT.

The chain is built from TRBV7-8 and TRBJ1-1; D perhaps matches TRBD1 (5 bases). The V gene's germline CDR1 is SGHVS and CDR2 FQNEAQ. The CDR3 totals 15 residues. V was clipped by 3 bases and J by 0 bases, with 11 bases between them. The CDR3 is CASSLAGQMNTEAFF. CDR3 bases: TGTGCCAGCAGCTTGGCAGGGCAAATGAACACTGAAGCTTTCTTT.

The rearrangement joins TRBV25-1 to TRBJ1-4; TRBD1 matches 8 bases. The CDR3 is made up of 15 amino acids. The V segment lost 5 bases and the J segment 3 bases; nucleotides outside the gene matches: 5. Germline V gene lookup returns CDR1 MGHDK and CDR2 SYGVNS. This CDR3 is CASSKPGQANEKLFF. CDR3 nucleotide sequence: TGTGCCAGCAGTAAACCGGGACAGGCTAATGAAAAACTGTTTTTT. Full variable domain (missing parts from reference TRBV25-1 and TRBJ1-4): EADIYQTPRYLVIGTGKKITLECSQTMGHDKMYWYQQDPGMELHLIHYSYGVNSTEKGDLSSESTVSRIRTEHFPLTLESARPSHTSQYLCASSKPGQANEKLFFGSGTQLSVL.

V usage is TRBV7-9 and J usage is TRBJ1-2, with D unclear. In germline, CDR1 is SEHNR, CDR2 FQNEAQ (reference sequence). The CDR3 is 14 amino acids. Trimming shortened V by 1 base and J by 1 base, and 7 bases separated the two germline ends. CDR3: CASSLVSVNYGYTF. The CDR3 DNA sequence: TGTGCCAGCAGCTTAGTGTCCGTTAACTATGGCTACACCTTC.

The chain employs TRBV29-1 and TRBJ1-5, with D hard to call. V lost 1 base and J 0 bases, leaving 4 bases between the germline ends. Germline V gene data show CDR1 as SQVTM and CDR2 as ANQGSEA. The CDR3 spans 13 residues. DNA of the CDR3: TGCAGCGTTGAAGTCAATAGCAATCAGCCCCAGCATTTT. As protein: CSVEVNSNQPQHF. Supplemented by reference TRBV29-1 and TRBJ1-5, the full variable domain reads SAVISQKPSRDICQRGTSLTIQCQVDSQVTMMFWYRQQPGQSLTLIATANQGSEATYESGFVIDKFPISRPNLTFSTLTVSNMSPEDSSIYLCSVEVNSNQPQHFGDGTRLSIL.

The chain combines TRBV19 with TRBJ1-1, with 7 nucleotides matching TRBD1. Per the germline V gene, CDR1 is LNHDA and CDR2 is SQIVND (reference sequence). Unmatched junction bases numbered 10, after V lost 11 bases and J lost 1 base. The CDR3 runs to 14 residues. The DNA for the CDR3 is TGTGCCGTGTCCCCCCGGGACAGGAACACTGAAGCTTTCTTT. Protein product: CAVSPRDRNTEAFF.

The J gene is TRBJ2-2, the V gene TRBV6-1, with 8 bases lining up with TRBD1. The CDR3 is 15 residues long. V lost 5 bases and J lost 4; bases outside the gene matches: 6. Germline loops: CDR1 MNHNS, CDR2 SASEGT. CDR3 nucleotide sequence: TGTGCCAGCAGTCCCCGGGACAGGACCACCGGGGAGCTGTTTTTT. Encoded protein: CASSPRDRTTGELFF.

Details on this clone: One junction end does not reproduce the germline sequence, and a read error may be involved. The chain recombines TRBV5-1 with TRBJ2-1; 8 bases map to TRBD1. The CDR3 is 15 amino acids. Germline values: CDR1 SGHRS, CDR2 YFSETQ. CDR3 region: CPSSPGQGSTNEQFF. DNA for the CDR3: TGCCCCAGCAGCCCAGGACAGGGCAGTACGAATGAGCAGTTCTTC.

The genes are TRBV2 and TRBJ2-2, with TRBD2 identical over 11 bases. V lost 4 bases, J lost 2 bases, and 3 bases stayed unmatched. The CDR3 sequence is 16 residues long. CDR1 is SNHLY and CDR2 is FYNNEI in the germline V gene. DNA for the CDR3: TGTGCCAGCAGTGCTCTAGCGGGGGGAAACACCGGGGAGCTGTTTTTT. Protein sequence: CASSALAGGNTGELFF.

V is TRBV27 and J is TRBJ1-1, with TRBD1 matching over 7 bases. This CDR3 comprises 14 residues. The germline gives CDR1 MNHEY, CDR2 SMNVEV (reference sequence). The V segment lost 5 bases and the J segment 0 bases; nucleotides outside the gene matches: 3. The CDR3 sequence: CASSATGMNTEAFF. The CDR3 nucleotides are TGTGCCAGCAGTGCGACAGGGATGAACACTGAAGCTTTCTTT.

The rearrangement links TRBV11-2 to TRBJ1-2; tentative D call: TRBD1 (6 bases). CDR3 length equals 14 residues. Germline V gene sequence: CDR1 SGHAT, CDR2 FQNNGV. V was shortened by 2 bases and J by 8 bases, with 15 bases between the two germline ends. The CDR3 region has the DNA TGTGCCAGCAGCTTAACCCACGGGGGGCGAGGCTACACCTTC. Translated: CASSLTHGGRGYTF. Full variable domain (remainder filled in from reference TRBV11-2 and TRBJ1-2): EAGVAQSPRYKIIEKRQSVAFWCNPISGHATLYWYQQILGQGPKLLIQFQNNGVVDDSQLPKDRFSAERLKGVDSTLKIQPAKLEDSAVYLCASSLTHGGRGYTFGSGTRLTVV.

The chain carries TRBV30 and TRBJ1-3; D is perhaps TRBD1 (5 bases). CDR3 length: 14 residues. Germline CDR1 and CDR2: GTSNPN and SVGIG (reference sequence). V was pared by 4 bases and J by 4 bases, with 14 bases between. The CDR3 coding sequence is TGTGCCTGGATGGGACTGGCAGGAGGAAACACCATATATTTT. This gives the protein CAWMGLAGGNTIYF.

This rearrangement joins TRBV5-6 to TRBJ1-3; no firm D call. Trimming cost V 7 bases and J 2 bases, with 16 bases left between them. The CDR3 loop spans 15 amino acids. Germline loops: CDR1 SGHDT, CDR2 YYEEEE. CDR3 bases: TGTGCCAGCGGGCTCAGAGGGAAAGCTGGAAACACCATATATTTT. Translation gives CASGLRGKAGNTIYF.

The V gene is TRBV29-1, the J gene TRBJ2-7, with D unclear. Germline loops: CDR1 SQVTM, CDR2 ANQGSEA. The CDR3 totals 11 residues. Trimming shortened V by 4 bases and J by 7 bases, and 11 bases separated the two germline ends. The DNA for the CDR3 is TGCAGCGTTGGGCAGGTCGAAGAGCAGTACTTC. Its translation: CSVGQVEEQYF.